The source of this TCR beta chain is a study of T cells in Graves' hyperthyroidism and ophthalmopathy. Germline lookup yields CDR1 LNHDA and CDR2 SQIVND (reference sequence). Trimming took off 7 bases at V and 2 bases at J, with 15 bases between the two ends. The CDR3 has 15 amino acids. This clonotype was recorded many times. Researchers took RNA transcripts and amplified the TCR beta CDR3 regions from them. Primed by the HTBI set, a first-round RT-PCR was run on the TCR CDR3. TCRdb independently ran MiXCR on the multiplex PCR reads; one entry per CDR3 protein. The repertoire holds hundreds of thousands of distinct CDR3 sequences, around 15% seen once, with around 4% in the top ten.

The V call is TRBV19, the J call TRBJ1-3; no clear D gene. Sequenced input: blood. This receptor was identified in a middle-aged woman with Graves' ophthalmopathy. CDR3 sequence (DNA): TGTGCCAGTACCCAAGGTGATGGGACTGGAAACACCATATATTTT. It yields the protein CASTQGDGTGNTIYF.